The following is a TCR beta chain sequence with its context. The target of this receptor is not known. No clone much larger than this one lies a single base away; base qualities are absent. Donors were healthy HIV-negative adults with no recently reported acute infections or vaccinations. Only Caucasian adults living in Nashville, Tennessee, USA were represented among the donors. CD4+ T cells were enriched through magnetic negative selection, after which naive cells were positively selected on CD45RA and the remaining negative fraction served as the memory subset. Blood was obtained by leukapheresis, after which PBMCs were separated by Ficoll-Histopaque density gradient centrifugation and cryopreserved in liquid nitrogen vapor phase. Purity and quantity of every magnetically sorted T cell population were checked by analytical flow cytometry. From each sorted fraction, genomic DNA was isolated and quantified by UV absorbance on a Nanodrop 2000c.

The data originate from a study of shared clonotypes between healthy human individuals (dated by TCRdb to 2018 to 2021). General notes on the study: The cohort comprised a couple of women and three men aged 18 to 49 years. For each donor, CD4 naive and CD4 memory were each run on three plates, CD8 naive on two plates, and CD8 memory on one plate. To increase sequencing depth and limit assay-specific biases, TCR repertoire library preparation and sequencing were carried out by different laboratories using diverse techniques. To estimate repertoire size and how much clonotype sharing occurs between individuals, the study deeply sequenced the blood TCR repertoires of five healthy adults. Each donor's leukapheresis produced roughly between roughly 0.94 and 9.5 billion PBMCs. General study outcomes and caveats: Roughly 5% of naive CD4, roughly 3.6% of naive CD8, 2% to 2.5% of memory CD4, and 0.4% of memory CD8 clonotypes were shared across several donors. The genetic and exposure-history diversity represented was limited by the small number of donors. Naive subsets generally had larger estimated clonotype richness than memory subsets. Even with the large sequencing depth, rarefaction of the sorted-subset datasets indicated that sequencing was incomplete. Compared with non-shared clonotypes, the clonotypes found in all four sorted-subset donors had higher generation probabilities. Based on pairwise subsampling, the degree of clonotype sharing among donors was expected to be affected by sequencing depth. Sampling was restricted to blood, and TCR repertoires in tissue are likely to differ from TCR repertoires in blood.

Using the deep immunoSEQ assay, TCR CDR3 regions were amplified from genomic DNA by multiplex PCR. Genomic DNA extracted from each cell subset was distributed evenly over all wells of several immunoSEQ 96-well plates, and each plate served as one replicate. Each replicate PCR for sorted subsets received about 210 ng genomic DNA, equal to tens of thousands of T cell genomes. The purified libraries were quantified using a Qubit 3.0 fluorometer, sized with a Bioanalyzer 2100, and then quantified again using the KAPA Library Quantification kit. Each immunoSEQ 96-well plate was sequenced on its own single-read 150-cycle Illumina NextSeq 550 flow cell. The original methods were these. Because the immunoSEQ output included only junctional sequences and no quality scores, the filtering could not be the same as the filtering used for full-length reads. Sequences were annotated with PyIR, a Python wrapper for IgBLAST v1.9, and V/J genes and CDR3 were assigned using IMGT germline references. Reads were filtered out if the reads had weak V/J assignments (E-value above 1e-6), no CDR3, stop codons, out-of-frame junctions, or ambiguous translated residues. V3J clonotypes were defined as sequences sharing the same inferred V gene, J gene, and CDR3 amino acid sequence. Percentage overlap between repertoires was computed as shared unique clonotypes divided by the size of the smaller repertoire. Repertoire richness was assessed with RTK rarefaction, the Chao1 estimator, and Recon v2.1 estimates of unobserved clonotypes. For all TCRbeta clonotypes obtained by the gDNA method from four donors, generation probabilities were computed with OLGA. Drawn from immuneACCESS, this table holds only the in-frame rearrangements with V and J called that TCRdb kept. Clones are partly lost; checked studies trace under half to an unresolved V gene and leave the rest unexplained. From that table come the V and J calls and clone size; the DNA was used to work out D and trimming. The sample profile shows 2 million to 2.5 million clones; around 92% of them were found once. The ten largest make up approximately 0.39% of the sample.

Measured from the cysteine to the phenylalanine, the CDR3 is 14 residues long. Kept here is only the CDR3 DNA, which spans 42 bases and is read in frame from base 1. The germline ends are 11 bases apart after V is trimmed by 0 bases and J by 5 bases. The germline V gene supplies CDR1 SGDLS and CDR2 YYNGEE. The TCR sequence derives from a man aged 18 to 30 in good health. Some clones in this sample may be carry-over from other donors' samples. The chain links TRBV9 with TRBJ1-2, and perhaps TRBD1 as D gene, on 5 matching bases. The specimen was naive CD4+ T cells from PBMCs. The cell subset or site label for this specimen denotes: CD45RA+ positively selected. The CDR3 is CASSVGQLEYGYTF. The nucleotides read TGTGCCAGCAGCGTAGGACAGTTGGAATATGGCTACACCTTC.